This passage covers 20 T cell receptor beta chains from one sample sequenced in a study of T cell responses to AZD1222 COVID-19 vaccine (dated by TCRdb to the early 2020s). Library preparation used the immunoSEQ multiplex PCR assay. The immuneACCESS repertoire file appears here via TCRdb, limited to in-frame rearrangements. These files lack a portion of the clones; in checked studies, under half of the deficit traces to unresolved V genes, and the cause of the others is not known. The sample yields more than 80,000 clones; around 90% were counted once. Together, the top ten hold approximately 8% of the sample. This specimen's time point label, per the study, means: about 28 days (+/-7) after the second vaccine dose. The sample was peripheral blood, taken 28 days after the second AZD1222 dose. These receptors were collected from an adult who received the AZD1222 COVID-19 vaccine.

The chain carries TRBV6-4 and TRBJ1-6, with D uncertain. Germline CDR1 MRHNA, CDR2 SNTAGT. The CDR3 length is 14 residues. Trimming cost V 9 bases and J 0 bases, with 9 bases left between them. CDR3 nucleotides: TGTGCCAGGACCGGGAGCTCCTATAATTCACCCCTCCACTTT. Its protein product is CARTGSSYNSPLHF.

The chain recombines TRBV2 with TRBJ1-2; the D gene is possibly TRBD1 (5 bases). CDR1 and CDR2 (germline): SNHLY, FYNNEI. V was clipped by 1 base and J by 4 bases, with 10 bases between them. The CDR3 covers 14 residues. This CDR3 is CASSEDRTIYGYTF. The CDR3 region has the DNA TGTGCCAGCAGTGAAGACAGGACAATCTATGGCTACACCTTC.

The chain links TRBV6-1 to TRBJ2-5; TRBD1 matches at 8 bases. J gave up 1 base and V 3 bases, and 7 bases lay outside the gene matches. This CDR3 region has 16 residues. CDR1 is MNHNS and CDR2 is SASEGT in the germline V gene. CDR3 region: CASSEQDRAPQETQYF. The CDR3 DNA sequence: TGTGCCAGCAGTGAGCAGGACAGGGCCCCCCAAGAGACCCAGTACTTC.

The chain employs TRBV5-1 and TRBJ1-2; D gene ambiguous. Per the germline V gene, CDR1 is SGHRS and CDR2 is YFSETQ. The CDR3 runs 12 residues. The V and J ends lost 2 bases and 4 bases respectively, with 6 bases between them. The CDR3 loop reads CASSLNSYGYTF. The DNA of the CDR3 is TGCGCCAGCAGCTTAAACAGCTATGGCTACACCTTC. The variable domain in full, completed from reference TRBV5-1 and TRBJ1-2, reads KAGVTQTPRYLIKTRGQQVTLSCSPISGHRSVSWYQQTPGQGLQFLFEYFSETQRNKGNFPGRFSGRQFSNSRSEMNVSTLELGDSALYLCASSLNSYGYTFGSGTRLTVV.

V is TRBV9 and J is TRBJ2-1; D not resolved. With 4 bases removed from V and 10 bases from J, the gap between germline ends came to 12 bases. Per germline, CDR1 SGDLS and CDR2 YYNGEE. The CDR3 length is 12 residues. The chain's CDR3 is CASSPNTLEQFF. CDR3 DNA sequence: TGTGCCAGCAGCCCCAATACCTTGGAGCAGTTCTTC.

The chain is built from TRBV6-1 and TRBJ1-1, with TRBD1 as a possible D gene (5 bases). V shed 3 bases and J shed 0 bases, with 17 bases lying between them. CDR1 is MNHNS and CDR2 is SASEGT in the germline V gene. CDR3 size: 17 residues. The CDR3 loop reads CASSERAGWGLNTEAFF. DNA of the CDR3: TGTGCCAGCAGTGAGAGGGCAGGGTGGGGGTTGAACACTGAAGCTTTCTTT.

The chain carries TRBV19 and TRBJ2-6; D gene uncertain. Looked up from germline, CDR1 is LNHDA and CDR2 is SQIVND (reference sequence). Trimming removed 4 bases at V and 0 bases at J, with 10 bases between. The CDR3 is 16 residues long. The CDR3 protein is CASSTTESSGANVLTF. CDR3 sequence (DNA): TGTGCCAGTAGTACGACGGAAAGCTCTGGGGCCAACGTCCTGACTTTC.

The gene calls are TRBV5-4 and TRBJ1-3; 9 bases align to TRBD1. V lost 3 bases, J lost 4 bases, and 5 bases stayed unmatched. Germline values: CDR1 SGHNT, CDR2 YYREEE (reference sequence). The CDR3 totals 15 residues. The CDR3 DNA sequence: TGTGCCAGCAGCTCATACAGGGGGCCGGGAAACACCATATATTTT. Its protein product is CASSSYRGPGNTIYF.

The chain uses TRBV5-1 and TRBJ2-3, with D perhaps matching TRBD1 (5 bases). The germline CDR1 and CDR2 sequences are SGHRS and YFSETQ. The CDR3 consists of 14 residues. V gave up 4 bases and J gave up 2 bases, with 11 bases separating them. The CDR3 region has the DNA TGCGCCAGCAGCCCCGGACAATTCACAGATACGCAGTATTTT. It yields the protein CASSPGQFTDTQYF.

The chain carries TRBV9 and TRBJ2-7, with 9 bases identical to TRBD1. The germline CDR1 and CDR2 sequences are SGDLS and YYNGEE. Germline trimming cut 4 bases from V and 3 bases from J; bases unmatched to any gene: 8. The CDR3 is 15 amino acids. CDR3 loop: CASSSTGGLNYEQYF. CDR3 in DNA: TGTGCCAGCAGCTCCACAGGGGGCCTTAACTACGAGCAGTACTTC.

The chain joins TRBV9 to TRBJ1-3, with TRBD1 matching over 7 bases. This CDR3 has 16 amino acids. V gave up 4 bases and J gave up 0 bases; unmatched junction bases: 7. Germline CDR1 SGDLS, CDR2 YYNGEE. The CDR3 bases are TGTGCCAGCAGCTCACAGGGGCCGAGCTCTGGAAACACCATATATTTT. Residues: CASSSQGPSSGNTIYF. Variable domain in full (rest from reference TRBV9 and TRBJ1-3): DSGVTQTPKHLITATGQRVTLRCSPRSGDLSVYWYQQSLDQGLQFLIQYYNGEERAKGNILERFSAQQFPDLHSELNLSSLELGDSALYFCASSSQGPSSGNTIYFGEGSWLTVV.

The chain uses TRBV29-1 and TRBJ1-5; D is perhaps TRBD1 (6 bases). CDR3 length: 12 amino acids. Trimming took off 7 bases at V and 6 bases at J, with 13 bases between the two ends. The V gene's germline CDR1 is SQVTM and CDR2 ANQGSEA. The CDR3 protein is CSAYREGQPQHF. For the CDR3, the DNA is TGCAGCGCCTACAGGGAGGGTCAGCCCCAGCATTTT.

V is TRBV7-8 and J is TRBJ2-5; TRBD2 aligns across 12 bases. The CDR3 is 16 amino acids. Germline CDR1 reads SGHVS; CDR2 reads FQNEAQ. V gave up 4 bases and J gave up 5 bases; unmatched junction bases: 8. The CDR3 region has the DNA TGTGCCAGCAGCTCCCAGACTAGCGGGGGACAGGAGACCCAGTACTTC. Protein sequence: CASSSQTSGGQETQYF.

The chain employs TRBV10-3 and TRBJ1-1, with D unclear. This CDR3 is 13 amino acids long. Germline CDR1 and CDR2: ENHRY and SYGVKD. V lost 2 bases, J lost 0 bases, and 4 bases lay in between. The chain's CDR3 is CAISEVVNTEAFF. CDR3 sequence (DNA): TGTGCCATCAGTGAGGTGGTGAACACTGAAGCTTTCTTT.

This clone was found a few times. This chain connects TRBV2 to TRBJ2-1, with TRBD1 as a possible D gene (6 bases). Between the trimmed V and J ends, which lost 5 bases and 9 bases, there was a span of 14 bases. This CDR3 is built from 13 residues. From germline, CDR1 is SNHLY and CDR2 FYNNEI. This CDR3 is CASSPFGTSEQFF. CDR3 DNA: TGTGCCAGCAGTCCCTTTGGGACATCTGAGCAGTTCTTC. Full variable domain (rest looked up from reference TRBV2 and TRBJ2-1): EPEVTQTPSHQVTQMGQEVILRCVPISNHLYFYWYRQILGQKVEFLVSFYNNEISEKSEIFDDQFSVERPDGSNFTLKIRSTKLEDSAMYFCASSPFGTSEQFFGPGTRLTVL.

The V gene is TRBV7-6, the J gene TRBJ2-1; TRBD2 matches at 8 bases. Germline CDR1 SGHVS, CDR2 FNYEAQ. The ends lost 1 base at V and 7 bases at J; junction bases unmatched: 21. The CDR3 runs 20 residues. CDR3 DNA sequence: TGTGCCAGCAGCTTAGGGGCAGGGCATGCCGGGACTAGGGGGGAGAATGAGCAGTTCTTC. Amino acids: CASSLGAGHAGTRGENEQFF. Supplemented by reference TRBV7-6 and TRBJ2-1, the full variable domain reads GAGVSQSPRYKVTKRGQDVALRCDPISGHVSLYWYRQALGQGPEFLTYFNYEAQQDKSGLPNDRFSAERPEGSISTLTIQRTEQRDSAMYRCASSLGAGHAGTRGENEQFFGPGTRLTVL.

V and J are TRBV19 and TRBJ1-1, with no clear D. Germline V gene data show CDR1 as LNHDA and CDR2 as SQIVND (reference sequence). The CDR3 length is 16 residues. Trimming cost V 0 bases and J 0 bases, with 11 bases left between them. The CDR3 is CASSIDRSELNTEAFF. CDR3 DNA: TGTGCCAGTAGTATAGATCGTTCGGAGCTGAACACTGAAGCTTTCTTT.

This sequence joins TRBV7-9 and TRBJ1-1; 8 bases map to TRBD1. The CDR3 extends over 14 amino acids. J was trimmed by 7 bases and V by 5 bases; bases with no gene match: 9. Germline V lookup: CDR1 SEHNR, CDR2 FQNEAQ (reference sequence). DNA for the CDR3: TGTGCCAGCAGCGTCGACCAGGGGGCCCTTGAAGCTTTCTTT. Amino acids: CASSVDQGALEAFF.

This chain uses TRBV7-2 with TRBJ1-4; the D gene is possibly TRBD1 (6 bases). Germline V lookup: CDR1 SGHTA, CDR2 FQGNSA. The length of the CDR3 is 15 residues. Between the trimmed V and J ends, which lost 5 bases and 7 bases, there was a span of 17 bases. CDR3 nucleotide sequence: TGTGCCAGCAGCCTCCTGGGGGGCTTTAGTGAAAAACTGTTTTTT. This gives the protein CASSLLGGFSEKLFF.

The genes are TRBV7-9 and TRBJ1-1; TRBD1 is a possible D gene (5 bases). Trimming removed 4 bases at V and 3 bases at J, with 15 bases between. Germline V gene lookup returns CDR1 SEHNR and CDR2 FQNEAQ (reference sequence). The CDR3 sequence is 15 residues long. CDR3: CASSSGQGGHTEAFF. Written as DNA, the CDR3 is TGTGCCAGCAGCTCAGGCCAGGGAGGGCACACTGAAGCTTTCTTT.